This T cell receptor beta chain came from a study of control samples from healthy donors and cancer patients. The CDR3 runs 14 residues. CDR1 SNHLY and CDR2 FYNNEI come from the germline V gene. To note about this clone: An end of the junction does not agree with germline; a read error may underlie this.

Measured with immunoSEQ multiplex PCR; TCRdb has only the in-frame clones, and not every one. This sample carries some 200,000 clones, around 94% of them seen once, and the ten largest clones take about 1.6%. This clonotype was sampled from a man aged 45-65 years in good health. What was sequenced was blood. V is TRBV2 and J is TRBJ2-6; no definite D call. CDR3 sequence reads: CASREESGANVLTF. Written as DNA, the CDR3 is TGTGCCAGCAGGGAAGAGTCCGGGGCCAACGTCCTGACTTTC.